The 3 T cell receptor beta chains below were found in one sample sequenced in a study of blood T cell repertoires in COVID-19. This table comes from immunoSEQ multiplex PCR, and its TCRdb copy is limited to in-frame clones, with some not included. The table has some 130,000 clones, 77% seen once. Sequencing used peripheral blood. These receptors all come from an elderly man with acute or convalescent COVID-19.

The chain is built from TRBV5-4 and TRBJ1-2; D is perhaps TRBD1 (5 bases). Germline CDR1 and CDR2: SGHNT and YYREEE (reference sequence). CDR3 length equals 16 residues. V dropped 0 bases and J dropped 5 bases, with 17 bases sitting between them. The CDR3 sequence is CASSLAWGRDSYGYTF. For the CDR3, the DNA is TGTGCCAGCAGCTTGGCATGGGGCAGGGACTCTTATGGCTACACCTTC.

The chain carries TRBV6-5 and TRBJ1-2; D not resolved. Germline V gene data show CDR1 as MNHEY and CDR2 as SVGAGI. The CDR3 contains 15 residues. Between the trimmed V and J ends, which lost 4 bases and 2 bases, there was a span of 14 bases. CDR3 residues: CASSSGEGRNYGYTF. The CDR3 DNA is TGTGCCAGCAGTTCGGGTGAGGGAAGGAACTATGGCTACACCTTC.

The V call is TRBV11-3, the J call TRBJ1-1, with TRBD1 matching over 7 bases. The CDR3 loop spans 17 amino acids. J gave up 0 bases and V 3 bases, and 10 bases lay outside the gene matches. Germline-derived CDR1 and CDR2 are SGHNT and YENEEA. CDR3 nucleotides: TGTGCCAGCAGCTTTGCCGAAGGACAGGAATTGAACACTGAAGCTTTCTTT. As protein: CASSFAEGQELNTEAFF.